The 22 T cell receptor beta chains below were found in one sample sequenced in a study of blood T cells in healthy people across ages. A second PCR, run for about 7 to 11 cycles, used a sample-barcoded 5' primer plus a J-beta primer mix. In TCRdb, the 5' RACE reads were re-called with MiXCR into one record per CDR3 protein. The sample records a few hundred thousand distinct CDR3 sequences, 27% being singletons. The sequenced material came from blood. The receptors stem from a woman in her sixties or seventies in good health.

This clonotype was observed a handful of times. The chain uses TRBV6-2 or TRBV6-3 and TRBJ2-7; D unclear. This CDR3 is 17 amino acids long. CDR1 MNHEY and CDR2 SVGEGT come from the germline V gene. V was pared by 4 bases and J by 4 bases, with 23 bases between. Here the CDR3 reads CASSFDPRTPVVYEQYF. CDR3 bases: TGTGCCAGCAGTTTCGACCCAAGGACCCCCGTAGTTTACGAGCAGTACTTC.

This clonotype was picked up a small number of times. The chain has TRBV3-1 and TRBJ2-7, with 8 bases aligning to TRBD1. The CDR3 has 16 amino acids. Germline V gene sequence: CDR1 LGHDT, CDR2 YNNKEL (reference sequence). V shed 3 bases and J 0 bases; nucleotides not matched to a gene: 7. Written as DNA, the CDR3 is TGTGCCAGCAGCCACGGACAGGGTTGGAGCTCCTACGAGCAGTACTTC. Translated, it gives CASSHGQGWSSYEQYF.

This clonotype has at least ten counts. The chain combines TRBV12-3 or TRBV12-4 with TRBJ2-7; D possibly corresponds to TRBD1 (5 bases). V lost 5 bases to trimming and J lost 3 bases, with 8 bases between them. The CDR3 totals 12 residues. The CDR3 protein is CASSQQGYEQYF. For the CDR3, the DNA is TGTGCCAGCAGTCAGCAGGGCTACGAGCAGTACTTC.

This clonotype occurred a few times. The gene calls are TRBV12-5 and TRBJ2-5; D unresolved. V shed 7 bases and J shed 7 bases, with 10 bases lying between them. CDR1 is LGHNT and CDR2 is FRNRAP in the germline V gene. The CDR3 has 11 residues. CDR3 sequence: CASALIGTQYF. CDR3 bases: TGTGCTAGTGCCTTAATCGGGACCCAGTACTTC.

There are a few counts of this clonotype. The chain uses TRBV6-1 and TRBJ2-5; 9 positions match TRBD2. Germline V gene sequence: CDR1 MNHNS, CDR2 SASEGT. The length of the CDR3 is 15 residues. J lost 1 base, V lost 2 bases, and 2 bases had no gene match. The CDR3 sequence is CASSESGGFQETQYF. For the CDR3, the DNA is TGTGCCAGCAGTGAAAGCGGGGGGTTCCAAGAGACCCAGTACTTC.

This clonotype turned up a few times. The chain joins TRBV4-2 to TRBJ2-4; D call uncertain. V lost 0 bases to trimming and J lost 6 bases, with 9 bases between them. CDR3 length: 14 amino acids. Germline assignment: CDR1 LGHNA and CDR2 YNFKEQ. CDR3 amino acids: CASSQETGVNIQYF. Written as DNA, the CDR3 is TGTGCCAGCAGCCAAGAGACCGGAGTAAACATTCAGTACTTC.

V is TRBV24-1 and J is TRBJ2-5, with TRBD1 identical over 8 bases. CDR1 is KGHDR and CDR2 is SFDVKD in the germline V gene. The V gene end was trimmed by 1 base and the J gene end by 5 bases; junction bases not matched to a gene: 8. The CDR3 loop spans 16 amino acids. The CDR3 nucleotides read TGTGCCACCAGTGATTTTGCAAAGACAGGGGTGGAGACCCAGTACTTC. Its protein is CATSDFAKTGVETQYF.

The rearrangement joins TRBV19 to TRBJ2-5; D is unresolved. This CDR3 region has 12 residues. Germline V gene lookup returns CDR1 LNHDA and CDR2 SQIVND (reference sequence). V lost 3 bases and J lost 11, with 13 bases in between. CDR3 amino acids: CASSIYGEEQYF. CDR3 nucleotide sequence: TGTGCCAGTAGTATTTATGGGGAAGAGCAGTACTTC.

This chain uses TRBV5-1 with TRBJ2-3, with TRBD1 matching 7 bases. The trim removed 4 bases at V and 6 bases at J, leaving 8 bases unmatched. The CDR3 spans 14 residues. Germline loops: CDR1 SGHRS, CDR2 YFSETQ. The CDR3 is CASSPGQKGDTQYF. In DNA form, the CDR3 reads TGCGCCAGCAGCCCGGGACAGAAAGGGGATACGCAGTATTTT. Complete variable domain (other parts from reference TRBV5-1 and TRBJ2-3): KAGVTQTPRYLIKTRGQQVTLSCSPISGHRSVSWYQQTPGQGLQFLFEYFSETQRNKGNFPGRFSGRQFSNSRSEMNVSTLELGDSALYLCASSPGQKGDTQYFGPGTRLTVL.

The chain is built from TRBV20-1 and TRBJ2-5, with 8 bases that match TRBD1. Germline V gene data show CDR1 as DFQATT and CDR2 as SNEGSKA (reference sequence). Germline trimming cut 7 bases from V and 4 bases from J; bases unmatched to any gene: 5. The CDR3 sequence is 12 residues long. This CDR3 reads CSGAQGGETQYF. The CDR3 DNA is TGCAGTGGCGCACAGGGGGGAGAGACCCAGTACTTC.

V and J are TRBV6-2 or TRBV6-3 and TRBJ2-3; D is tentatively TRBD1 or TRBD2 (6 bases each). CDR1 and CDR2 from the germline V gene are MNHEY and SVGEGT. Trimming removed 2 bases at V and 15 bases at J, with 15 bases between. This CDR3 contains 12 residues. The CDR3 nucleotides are TGTGCCAGCAGTTACGGAGGGGGTGGCGGTTATTTT. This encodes CASSYGGGGGYF.

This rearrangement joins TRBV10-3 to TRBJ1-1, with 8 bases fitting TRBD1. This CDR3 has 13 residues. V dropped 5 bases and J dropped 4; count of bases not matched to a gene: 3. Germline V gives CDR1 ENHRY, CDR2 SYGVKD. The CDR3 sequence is CAISYTGGTEAFF. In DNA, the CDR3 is TGTGCCATCAGTTATACAGGGGGCACTGAAGCTTTCTTT.

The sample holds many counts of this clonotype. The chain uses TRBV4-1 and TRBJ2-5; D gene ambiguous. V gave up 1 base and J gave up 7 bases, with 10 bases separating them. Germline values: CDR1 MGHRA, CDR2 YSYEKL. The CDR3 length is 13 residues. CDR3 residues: CASSQGPTGTQYF. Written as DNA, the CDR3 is TGCGCCAGCAGCCAAGGCCCCACGGGGACCCAGTACTTC.

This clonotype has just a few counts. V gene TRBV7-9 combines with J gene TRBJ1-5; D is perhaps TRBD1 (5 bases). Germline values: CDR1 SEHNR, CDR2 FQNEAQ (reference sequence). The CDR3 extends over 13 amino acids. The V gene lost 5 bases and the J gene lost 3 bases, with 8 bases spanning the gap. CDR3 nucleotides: TGTGCCAGCAGCCGCGGGACCAATCAGCCCCAGCATTTT. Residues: CASSRGTNQPQHF.

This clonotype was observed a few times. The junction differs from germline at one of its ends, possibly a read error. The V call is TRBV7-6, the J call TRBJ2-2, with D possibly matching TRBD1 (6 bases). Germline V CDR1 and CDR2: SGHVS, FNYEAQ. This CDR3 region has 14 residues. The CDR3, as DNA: TGTGCCTGCAGCTTACCCCAGGGGCCCGGGGAGCTGTTTTTT. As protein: CACSLPQGPGELFF.

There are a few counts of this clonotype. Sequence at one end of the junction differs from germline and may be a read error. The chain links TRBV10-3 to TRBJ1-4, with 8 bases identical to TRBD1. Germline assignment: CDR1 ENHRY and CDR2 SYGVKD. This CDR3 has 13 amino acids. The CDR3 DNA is TGTGCCACCTGGGCACAGGGGGGTGAAAAGCTGTTTTTT. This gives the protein CATWAQGGEKLFF.

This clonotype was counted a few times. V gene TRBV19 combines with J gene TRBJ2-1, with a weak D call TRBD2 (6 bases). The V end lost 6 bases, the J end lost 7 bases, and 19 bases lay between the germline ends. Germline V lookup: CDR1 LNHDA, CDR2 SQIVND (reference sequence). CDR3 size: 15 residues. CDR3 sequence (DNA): TGTGCCAGTAGCCTAGGAGGGACCGGCGGGAATGAGCAGTTCTTC. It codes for CASSLGGTGGNEQFF.

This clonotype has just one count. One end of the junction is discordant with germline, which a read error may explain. This chain's CDR3 is CASSQQPTYTHERFF. CDR3 in DNA: TGTGCCAGCAGCCAACAGCCCACCTATACCCATGAGCGGTTCTTC. The rearrangement joins TRBV4-2 to TRBJ2-5; a possible D gene is TRBD2 (5 bases). The CDR3 extends over 15 amino acids. Germline loops: CDR1 LGHNA, CDR2 YNFKEQ.

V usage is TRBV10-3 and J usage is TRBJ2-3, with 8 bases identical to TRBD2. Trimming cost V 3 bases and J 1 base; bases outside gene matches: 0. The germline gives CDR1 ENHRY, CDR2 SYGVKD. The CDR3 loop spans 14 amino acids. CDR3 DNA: TGTGCCATCAGTGACGGGGGGGGCACAGATACGCAGTATTTT. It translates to CAISDGGGTDTQYF.

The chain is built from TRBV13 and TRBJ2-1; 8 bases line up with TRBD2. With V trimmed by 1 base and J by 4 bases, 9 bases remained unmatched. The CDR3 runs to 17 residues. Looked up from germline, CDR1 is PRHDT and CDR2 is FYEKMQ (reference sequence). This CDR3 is CASSLAYSGGLYNEQFF. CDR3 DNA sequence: TGTGCCAGCAGCTTAGCCTACTCGGGGGGGCTTTACAATGAGCAGTTCTTC. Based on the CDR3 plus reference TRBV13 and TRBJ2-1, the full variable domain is AAGVIQSPRHLIKEKRETATLKCYPIPRHDTVYWYQQGPGQDPQFLISFYEKMQSDKGSIPDRFSAQQFSDYHSELNMSSLELGDSALYFCASSLAYSGGLYNEQFFGPGTRLTVL.

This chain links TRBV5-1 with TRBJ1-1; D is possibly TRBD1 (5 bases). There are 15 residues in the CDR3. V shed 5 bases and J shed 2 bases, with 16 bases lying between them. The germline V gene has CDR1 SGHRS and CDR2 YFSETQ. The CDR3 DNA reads TGCGCCAGCAGGGGGGAGGCTCACTTAAACACTGAAGCTTTCTTT. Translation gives CASRGEAHLNTEAFF.

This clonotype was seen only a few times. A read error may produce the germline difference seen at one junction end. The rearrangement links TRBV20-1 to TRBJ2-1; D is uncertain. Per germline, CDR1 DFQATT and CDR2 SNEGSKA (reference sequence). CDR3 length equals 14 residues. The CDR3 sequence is CSALPARSCNEQFF. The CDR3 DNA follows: TGCAGTGCCCTACCGGCGCGTTCCTGCAATGAGCAGTTCTTC.